This T cell receptor beta chain came from a study of control samples from healthy donors and cancer patients. The CDR3 is made up of 17 amino acids. The V and J ends lost 1 base and 5 bases respectively, with 21 bases between them. CDR1 LGHDT and CDR2 YNNKEL come from the germline V gene (reference sequence). Clones were read by immunoSEQ multiplex PCR, and TCRdb kept only the in-frame ones, dropping some. The data contain about 73,000 clones, around nine tenths of them singletons. The sequencing sample was made of PBMCs. This chain uses TRBV3-1 (or the pseudogene TRBV3-2) with TRBJ2-7, with D possibly matching TRBD1 (7 bases). This TCR derives from a man aged 60 to 75 with lung cancer. The CDR3 spells CASSQGRSGGQKNEQYF. The CDR3 bases are TGTGCCAGCAGCCAAGGACGGTCAGGGGGGCAAAAAAACGAGCAGTACTTC.